This TCR beta chain appears in the sequencing data of a study of blood T cell repertoires in COVID-19 (dated by TCRdb to the early 2020s). The study in broad terms: The collaborator samples originated in the United States, Italy and Spain and spanned the acute and convalescent phases of COVID-19. The prospective study material was composed of cDNA or gDNA derived from T cells, B-cell-depleted T cells, or PBMCs. Deeply sampled blood TCRbeta repertoires from subjects exposed to, actively infected with, or recovered from COVID-19 were included in the dataset. A freely available public database, intended as a resource for researchers studying the immune response to SARS-CoV-2, is where the repertoires were released. Samples were obtained from the ongoing ImmuneRACE study (first 160 participants) and from about 1,300 subjects provided by 6 global collaborators. Sample metadata almost always included a de-identified subject ID, COVID-19 status, age in years and sex. Where HLA class I and class II types were available, the types were taken from metadata supplied by the sample provider, not from assay-based typing. The research as a whole found: The quantity of clinical and demographic metadata differed by source and by participant and was supplied without curation.

CDR1 and CDR2 are drawn from the germline V gene: SGHVS, FQNEAQ. The junction shows trimming of 1 base on V and 4 bases on J, plus 13 bases between the germline ends. The CDR3 contains 16 residues, cysteine and phenylalanine counted. Of all the DNA, just the CDR3 is kept, 48 bases in frame from base 1. TCRbeta CDR3 regions were amplified from genomic DNA using the immunoSEQ Assay, a bias-controlled multiplex PCR. As for the authors' bioinformatics: Within the assay, amplification of reference gene primers was used to estimate how many nucleated cells each sample contained. To quantify the absolute abundance of each unique TCRbeta CDR3 rearrangement, sequence reads were collapsed and filtered. For each sample, productive Simpson clonality was calculated as the square root of Simpson's diversity index over productive rearrangements. The table comes from immuneACCESS by way of TCRdb, which keeps in-frame sequences with V and J called. Part of the clones is missing from these tables; in studies checked, under half for an unresolved V gene and the rest for unknown reasons. V and J calls and clone size are those listed in that table; D and trimming were worked out from the DNA. The sample records 110,000 or so clones, about 85% of which are singletons. The top ten constitute roughly 1.4% of the sample.

Collaborating institutions collected whole blood in K2EDTA tubes following their own protocols. For TCRbeta analysis, collaborators shipped samples in one of three forms: frozen whole blood, isolated PBMCs, or DNA extracted from either of those sample types. Worth noting for this clone: Its binding antigen is unknown. Base qualities are not at hand, and no much larger clone is one base apart.

The source of this sequence is a man aged 45-65 years with acute or convalescent COVID-19. Material: peripheral blood. The chain employs TRBV7-8 and TRBJ2-2; a weak D assignment points to TRBD1 (5 bases agree). The nucleotides are TGTGCCAGCAGCTTAGGGGCAGGGTTAGTCACCGGGGAGCTGTTTTTT. The encoded protein is CASSLGAGLVTGELFF.